Below are 26 T cell receptor beta chains sequenced from a single sample in a study of cytomegalovirus exposure and HLA in healthy donors. Clones were read by immunoSEQ multiplex PCR, and TCRdb kept only the in-frame ones, dropping some. This sample has about 88,000 clones, with roughly 83% found just once. The sample comprised PBMCs. The receptors here all came from a woman aged 18-30 years in good health and CMV-seropositive.

The chain is built from TRBV7-2 and TRBJ2-2, with 9 positions matching TRBD2. The germline gives CDR1 SGHTA, CDR2 FQGNSA. The CDR3 consists of 16 residues. Losses at the gene ends were 1 base for V and 3 bases for J; bases not matched to a gene: 3. The chain's CDR3 is CASSLDAGGHTGELFF. Here the CDR3 DNA reads TGTGCCAGCAGCTTAGATGCGGGGGGGCACACCGGGGAGCTGTTTTTT.

The chain employs TRBV10-1 and TRBJ2-3; 8 bases match TRBD1. Germline CDR1 WNHNN, CDR2 SYGVQD (reference sequence). This CDR3 comprises 13 residues. The trim removed 7 bases at V and 8 bases at J, leaving 8 bases unmatched. DNA for the CDR3: TGCGCCAGCAACCAGGACAGGGCTAGTACGCAGTATTTT. Amino acid sequence: CASNQDRASTQYF.

The V call is TRBV30, the J call TRBJ1-2, with D hard to call. The CDR3 covers 13 residues. Trimming took 1 base from V and 8 from J, leaving 14 bases between them. Looked up from germline, CDR1 is GTSNPN and CDR2 is SVGIG (reference sequence). CDR3 sequence reads: CAWSAQAAGGYTF. The CDR3 nucleotides are TGTGCCTGGAGTGCTCAGGCTGCGGGGGGCTACACCTTC.

Worth noting for this clone: The sample carries other DNA sequences with the same CDR3. The chain has TRBV20-1 and TRBJ1-2; no clear D. The CDR3 is 10 amino acids. V was trimmed by 5 bases and J by 2 bases, leaving 3 bases between them. In germline, CDR1 is DFQATT, CDR2 SNEGSKA (reference sequence). In DNA, the CDR3 is TGCAGTGCTCCGAACTATGGCTACACCTTC. It codes for CSAPNYGYTF.

The rearrangement joins TRBV7-2 to TRBJ2-2; the match to TRBD2 covers 8 bases. CDR1 and CDR2 (germline): SGHTA, FQGNSA. CDR3 length: 14 residues. V was pared by 5 bases and J by 6 bases, with 5 bases of the junction left unmatched. CDR3 amino acids: CASSRTSQAGELFF. The CDR3 coding sequence is TGTGCCAGCAGCCGGACTAGCCAAGCCGGGGAGCTGTTTTTT.

J is TRBJ2-5 and V is TRBV28, with D perhaps TRBD2 (6 bases). The germline CDR1 and CDR2 sequences are MDHEN and SYDVKM. V lost 7 bases and J lost 5, with 11 bases in between. This CDR3 spans 12 amino acids. The DNA for the CDR3 is TGTGCCAGCAATCCAGGGAGGGAGACCCAGTACTTC. The encoded protein is CASNPGRETQYF.

This clone was observed a handful of times. The chain recombines TRBV23-1 with TRBJ1-5; 9 bases match TRBD1. TRBV23-1 is labeled an ORF, and its function is uncertain. The ends lost 4 bases at V and 3 bases at J; junction bases unmatched: 7. The CDR3 spans 16 residues. The CDR3 nucleotides read TGCGCCAGCAGTCGTACCGGGGACAGGGACAATCAGCCCCAGCATTTT. It encodes CASSRTGDRDNQPQHF.

This rearrangement joins TRBV7-3 to TRBJ2-7; tentative D call: TRBD2 (7 bases). Trimming stripped 2 bases from V and 4 bases from J, with 12 bases between. The CDR3 consists of 14 residues. CDR1 is SGHTA, CDR2 FQGTGA, per germline. The CDR3: CASSLGAGAYEQYF. CDR3 sequence (DNA): TGTGCCAGCAGCTTAGGCGCGGGGGCTTACGAGCAGTACTTC.

This sequence joins TRBV28 and TRBJ2-7; 15 nucleotides agree with TRBD2. CDR1 and CDR2 (germline): MDHEN, SYDVKM. The V segment lost 5 bases and the J segment 5 bases; nucleotides outside the gene matches: 7. CDR3 length equals 16 residues. CDR3 sequence: CASSPGLAGGLNEQYF. The CDR3 DNA reads TGTGCCAGCAGTCCCGGACTAGCGGGGGGGCTAAACGAGCAGTACTTC.

The V call is TRBV27, the J call TRBJ2-3, with 7 bases that match TRBD1. The germline V gene encodes CDR1 MNHEY and CDR2 SMNVEV (reference sequence). V dropped 2 bases and J dropped 1; count of bases not matched to a gene: 3. The CDR3 covers 15 residues. The CDR3 DNA reads TGTGCCAGCAGTTTAGACAGGGTGGGCACAGATACGCAGTATTTT. Amino acids: CASSLDRVGTDTQYF.

The V call is TRBV29-1, the J call TRBJ1-2; no reliable D call. Germline V lookup: CDR1 SQVTM, CDR2 ANQGSEA. Between the trimmed V and J ends, which lost 2 bases and 0 bases, there was a span of 10 bases. The CDR3 totals 14 residues. CDR3 DNA sequence: TGCAGCGTTGAAACTAGGACGGCTAACTATGGCTACACCTTC. Translating it yields CSVETRTANYGYTF.

The V call is TRBV4-1, the J call TRBJ2-2; 7 bases are a match to TRBD2. Germline loops: CDR1 MGHRA, CDR2 YSYEKL. J lost 6 bases, V lost 3 bases, and 7 bases had no gene match. The CDR3 runs to 15 residues. CDR3 sequence: CASSQGWEGPGELFF. The CDR3 bases are TGCGCCAGCAGCCAGGGGTGGGAGGGGCCCGGGGAGCTGTTTTTT.

The V call is TRBV7-9, the J call TRBJ1-1; the D gene is possibly TRBD1 (6 bases). The CDR3 has 16 amino acids. Per germline, CDR1 SEHNR and CDR2 FQNEAQ (reference sequence). Trimming removed 3 bases at V and 4 bases at J, with 18 bases between. In DNA, the CDR3 is TGTGCCAGCAGCTTGCCCGGGCCCCGGACAGTCACTGAAGCTTTCTTT. Translating gives CASSLPGPRTVTEAFF.

The V and J genes are TRBV28 and TRBJ2-7, with a weak D call TRBD2 (6 bases). This CDR3 has 14 residues. Germline V gene lookup returns CDR1 MDHEN and CDR2 SYDVKM. Trimming cost V 7 bases and J 2 bases, with 15 bases left between them. The CDR3 reads CASIRTGVTYEQYF. The CDR3 region has the DNA TGTGCCAGCATTAGGACGGGGGTAACCTACGAGCAGTACTTC.

This rearrangement joins TRBV2 to TRBJ2-3; TRBD1 might be the D (6 bases). The germline V gene has CDR1 SNHLY and CDR2 FYNNEI. CDR3 length equals 15 residues. Trimming stripped 6 bases from V and 0 bases from J, with 13 bases between. The CDR3 DNA sequence: TGTGCCAGCAGCCTCGGACAGATTAGCACAGATACGCAGTATTTT. Translation: CASSLGQISTDTQYF.

This clone was counted between two and nine times. The genes are TRBV7-2 and TRBJ1-2; 8 bases match TRBD1. The CDR3 has 14 amino acids. Germline CDR1 SGHTA, CDR2 FQGNSA. Unmatched junction bases numbered 4, after V lost 5 bases and J lost 2 bases. CDR3 protein: CASSGWTGNYGYTF. Here the CDR3 DNA reads TGTGCCAGCAGCGGCTGGACAGGGAACTATGGCTACACCTTC.

The chain has TRBV29-1 and TRBJ2-1; D perhaps matches TRBD1 (5 bases). Germline-derived CDR1 and CDR2 are SQVTM and ANQGSEA. The germline V and J ends were trimmed by 0 bases and 0 bases, with 15 bases remaining between them. The CDR3 covers 17 residues. The chain's CDR3 is CSVEEKSGDSSYNEQFF. The CDR3 nucleotides read TGCAGCGTTGAAGAAAAGAGTGGTGACAGCTCCTACAATGAGCAGTTCTTC.

V is TRBV5-6 and J is TRBJ2-7; D uncertain. There are 14 residues in the CDR3. Trimming removed 4 bases at V and 3 bases at J, with 14 bases between. The V gene's germline CDR1 is SGHDT and CDR2 YYEEEE. CDR3 DNA sequence: TGTGCCAGCAGCCTCCGGCCGGGTGGCTACGAGCAGTACTTC. Protein: CASSLRPGGYEQYF. The variable domain in full, with the rest retrieved from reference TRBV5-6 and TRBJ2-7, is DAGVTQSPTHLIKTRGQQVTLRCSPKSGHDTVSWYQQALGQGPQFIFQYYEEEERQRGNFPDRFSGHQFPNYSSELNVNALLLGDSALYLCASSLRPGGYEQYFGPGTRLTVT.

The chain links TRBV5-1 to TRBJ1-2; D remains unclear. Germline values: CDR1 SGHRS, CDR2 YFSETQ. The CDR3 loop spans 17 amino acids. V shed 4 bases and J shed 4 bases, with 23 bases lying between them. For the CDR3, the DNA is TGCGCCAGCAGCGTAGGCGGGGTTGGCGGGAAAACCTATGGCTACACCTTC. Its translation: CASSVGGVGGKTYGYTF.

This clone has just a few counts. The chain recombines TRBV7-7 with TRBJ2-7; the match to TRBD1 covers 8 bases. CDR3 length: 13 residues. Germline assignment: CDR1 SSHAT and CDR2 FNYEAQ (reference sequence). Trimming at V came to 5 bases and at J to 7 bases, leaving 7 bases not matched to a gene. CDR3: CASSPGTGREQYF. The DNA of the CDR3 is TGTGCCAGCAGCCCCGGGACAGGCAGAGAGCAGTACTTC.

The V call is TRBV10-3, the J call TRBJ2-7, with TRBD1 as a possible D gene (6 bases). Germline CDR1 is ENHRY and CDR2 is SYGVKD. V lost 6 bases and J lost 2, with 11 bases in between. The CDR3 contains 13 residues. CDR3 in DNA: TGTGCCATCAGGGGGGCAGGCGCCTACGAGCAGTACTTC. Encoded protein: CAIRGAGAYEQYF.

V usage is TRBV4-3 and J usage is TRBJ2-1, with 11 bases identical to TRBD2. Germline CDR1 is LGHNA and CDR2 is YSLEER. The J segment lost 5 bases and the V segment lost 3 bases, leaving 9 bases of the junction unmatched. The CDR3 consists of 17 residues. CDR3 sequence: CASSHGLAGHFDNEQFF. The CDR3 region has the DNA TGCGCCAGCAGCCACGGACTAGCGGGCCATTTCGACAATGAGCAGTTCTTC.

This clone was recorded only once. The chain employs TRBV18 and TRBJ2-5; TRBD2 matches at 9 bases. The CDR3 has 16 residues. The germline V gene encodes CDR1 KGHSH and CDR2 LQKENI. The J segment lost 2 bases and the V segment lost 4 bases, leaving 8 bases of the junction unmatched. In DNA form, the CDR3 reads TGTGCCAGCTCACGCTTTAGCGGGAGACGTCAAGAGACCCAGTACTTC. It encodes CASSRFSGRRQETQYF.

This clone has a single count. This rearrangement joins TRBV5-4 to TRBJ1-6; the D gene is possibly TRBD1 (5 bases). CDR1 is SGHNT and CDR2 is YYREEE in the germline V gene (reference sequence). This CDR3 is built from 14 residues. The V gene lost 5 bases and the J gene lost 10 bases, with 16 bases spanning the gap. The CDR3 loop is CASSPGGVQSPLHF. In DNA form, the CDR3 reads TGTGCCAGCAGTCCCGGGGGGGTGCAATCACCCCTCCACTTT.

This clone was counted only a few times. The chain links TRBV19 to TRBJ1-5; no clear D gene. The V end lost 5 bases, the J end lost 5 bases, and 19 bases lay between the germline ends. The CDR3 covers 16 residues. Germline CDR1 and CDR2: LNHDA and SQIVND (reference sequence). The CDR3 DNA is TGTGCCAGTAGTGCGGTCACCGGGAGCTCCCATCAGCCCCAGCATTTT. Residues: CASSAVTGSSHQPQHF.

The chain links TRBV4-1 to TRBJ2-2; 7 bases line up with TRBD1. In germline, CDR1 is MGHRA, CDR2 YSYEKL. The CDR3 extends over 17 amino acids. V lost 4 bases and J lost 4; bases outside the gene matches: 12. The CDR3 region is CASSPLYRGRGTGELFF. For the CDR3, the DNA is TGCGCCAGCAGCCCACTATACAGGGGTCGGGGCACCGGGGAGCTGTTTTTT.